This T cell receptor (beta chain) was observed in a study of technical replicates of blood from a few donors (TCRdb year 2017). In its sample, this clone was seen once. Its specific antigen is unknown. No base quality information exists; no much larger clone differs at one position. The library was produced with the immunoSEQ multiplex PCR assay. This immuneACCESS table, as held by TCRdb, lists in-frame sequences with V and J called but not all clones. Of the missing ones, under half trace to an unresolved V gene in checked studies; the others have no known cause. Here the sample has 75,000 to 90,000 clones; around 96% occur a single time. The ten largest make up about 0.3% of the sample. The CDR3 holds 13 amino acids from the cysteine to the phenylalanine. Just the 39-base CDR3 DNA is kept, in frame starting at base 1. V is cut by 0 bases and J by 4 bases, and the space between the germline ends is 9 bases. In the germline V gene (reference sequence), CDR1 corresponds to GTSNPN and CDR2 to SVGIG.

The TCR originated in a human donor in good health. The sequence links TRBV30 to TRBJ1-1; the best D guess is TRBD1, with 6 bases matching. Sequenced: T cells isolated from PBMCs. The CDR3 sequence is CAWSVSQGTEAFF. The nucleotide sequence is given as TGTGCCTGGAGTGTATCACAGGGCACTGAAGCTTTCTTT.